This T cell receptor (beta chain) was profiled in a study of T cell responses to AZD1222 COVID-19 vaccine. General study results and limits: Spike-specific TCR breadth and depth rose after two AZD1222 doses.

This CDR3 comprises 12 residues. CDR1 and CDR2 from the germline V gene are MDHEN and SYDVKM. Produced via immunoSEQ multiplex PCR; TCRdb's table is partial and in-frame only. The data contain 160,000 or so clones, approximately 90% of them singletons. Turning to this clone: Its antigen is not known. One end of the junction fails to match germline, which may point to a read error.

The sample consisted of peripheral blood, taken 28 days after the second AZD1222 dose. This rearrangement joins TRBV28 to TRBJ1-1, with a possible D match to TRBD1 (6 bases). This TCR was recovered from an adult who received the AZD1222 COVID-19 vaccine. CDR3 sequence (DNA): TGTGCCAGCGGTTTATCCGGGACAGAAGCTTTCTTT. Its translation: CASGLSGTEAFF.